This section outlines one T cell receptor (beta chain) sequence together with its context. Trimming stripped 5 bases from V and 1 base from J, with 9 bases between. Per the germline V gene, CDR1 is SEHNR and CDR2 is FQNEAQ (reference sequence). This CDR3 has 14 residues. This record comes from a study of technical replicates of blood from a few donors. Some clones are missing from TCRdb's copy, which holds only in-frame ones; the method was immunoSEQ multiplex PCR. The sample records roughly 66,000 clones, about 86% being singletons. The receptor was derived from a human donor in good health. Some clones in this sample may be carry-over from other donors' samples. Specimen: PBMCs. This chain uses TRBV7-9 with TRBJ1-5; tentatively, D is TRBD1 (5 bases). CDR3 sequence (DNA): TGTGCCAGCAGCACTGACAGAAGCAATCAGCCCCAGCATTTT. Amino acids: CASSTDRSNQPQHF.